These 10 T cell receptor beta chains were all obtained from the same sample, sequenced in a study of OX40 agonist ivuxolimab in advanced cancers. Only in-frame clones appear in the TCRdb table, and some are missing; sequencing was by immunoSEQ multiplex PCR. The repertoire holds tens of thousands of clones, with roughly three quarters as singletons. This material consisted of CD4+ or CD8+ T cells sorted from blood, taken in a trial of the OX40 agonist ivuxolimab. All receptors derive from an adult with an advanced solid tumor such as melanoma, head and neck, liver or kidney cancer.

The chain recombines TRBV5-8 with TRBJ1-1, with D maybe TRBD1 (6 bases). V shed 4 bases and J shed 0 bases, with 10 bases lying between them. The CDR3 has 14 residues. Germline V CDR1 and CDR2: SGHTS, YDEGEE. Here the CDR3 DNA reads TGTGCCAGCAGCAAGGGACACTTGAACACTGAAGCTTTCTTT. Its translation: CASSKGHLNTEAFF.

The chain has TRBV28 and TRBJ2-7, with TRBD2 as a possible D gene (6 bases). V was cut by 2 bases and J by 3 bases, with 17 bases left in between. This CDR3 has 16 amino acids. Germline V gives CDR1 MDHEN, CDR2 SYDVKM. The CDR3 reads CASSLTRRGRFYEQYF. The CDR3 DNA reads as TGTGCCAGCAGTTTAACACGGCGGGGAAGGTTCTACGAGCAGTACTTC.

The V call is TRBV11-3, the J call TRBJ2-5; no definite D call. This CDR3 has 13 residues. The germline gives CDR1 SGHNT, CDR2 YENEEA. V dropped 5 bases and J dropped 3 bases, with 10 bases sitting between them. The DNA for the CDR3 is TGTGCCAGCAGCCTGCACATGGAAGAGACCCAGTACTTC. Its translation is CASSLHMEETQYF.

The J gene is TRBJ1-6, the V gene TRBV7-2; a possible D gene is TRBD1 (5 bases). CDR1 is SGHTA and CDR2 is FQGNSA in the germline V gene. The CDR3 sequence is 18 residues long. Trimming cost V 1 base and J 6 bases, with 19 bases left between them. The CDR3 DNA sequence: TGTGCCAGCAGCTTAGAGGGTAGGGCAGGGAAAAGTAATTCACCCCTCCACTTT. Amino acids: CASSLEGRAGKSNSPLHF.

The chain carries TRBV10-1 and TRBJ2-2, with no clear D. This CDR3 has 15 residues. Per germline, CDR1 WNHNN and CDR2 SYGVQD (reference sequence). V lost 0 bases to trimming and J lost 4 bases, with 9 bases between them. The DNA for the CDR3 is TGCGCCAGCAGTGAGTCTCCAGGTCTCACCGGGGAGCTGTTTTTT. Amino acids: CASSESPGLTGELFF.

V and J are TRBV7-9 and TRBJ2-7, with TRBD1 identical over 8 bases. This CDR3 is built from 15 residues. After removal of 8 bases from V and 2 bases from J, the junction contained 11 bases not matched to a gene. Germline loops: CDR1 SEHNR, CDR2 FQNEAQ (reference sequence). CDR3 loop: CASDLGRTGTYEQYF. CDR3 DNA: TGTGCCAGCGACCTTGGGAGGACAGGGACCTACGAGCAGTACTTC.

The chain uses TRBV27 and TRBJ1-2, with TRBD1 identical over 10 bases. With 6 bases clipped from V and 2 bases from J, the junction kept 3 bases outside the gene matches. The CDR3 contains 14 residues. Germline CDR1 reads MNHEY; CDR2 reads SMNVEV (reference sequence). This chain's CDR3 is CASRLTGGNYGYTF. CDR3 DNA: TGTGCCAGCAGGTTGACAGGGGGCAACTATGGCTACACCTTC.

The V gene is TRBV18, the J gene TRBJ2-3; D uncertain. CDR1 is KGHSH and CDR2 is LQKENI in the germline V gene. Trimming removed 2 bases at V and 6 bases at J, with 9 bases between. The CDR3 runs to 13 residues. This CDR3 is CASSPYPVDTQYF. The CDR3 DNA reads TGTGCCAGCTCACCATACCCGGTCGATACGCAGTATTTT.

The chain links TRBV19 to TRBJ2-7; the D is unclear. The CDR3 loop spans 13 amino acids. CDR1 and CDR2 (germline): LNHDA, SQIVND (reference sequence). Trimming removed 2 bases at V and 5 bases at J, with 10 bases between. Here the CDR3 DNA reads TGTGCCAGTAGTATACAGGCTGGGGACGAGCAGTACTTC. It yields the protein CASSIQAGDEQYF.

The genes are TRBV29-1 and TRBJ2-7; D may be TRBD2 (5 bases). CDR1 and CDR2 (germline): SQVTM, ANQGSEA. CDR3 length: 11 residues. Trimming cost V 5 bases and J 4 bases, with 9 bases left between them. CDR3 nucleotide sequence: TGCAGCGTTCGGGATGGGTACGAGCAGTACTTC. Residues: CSVRDGYEQYF.